Presented here are 10 T cell receptor beta chains from one specimen sequenced in a study of T cell repertoires in cytomegalovirus infection. One entry per CDR3 protein results from TCRdb running MiXCR on the reads. The sample contains 200,000 to 300,000 distinct CDR3 sequences, 12% to 15% of which appear only once. The sequencing sample was made of PBMCs. The receptors shown here come from a human donor in good health (CMV status not recorded). Some clones in this sample may be carry-over from other donors' samples.

This clonotype has just a few counts. V is TRBV7-9 and J is TRBJ2-5; TRBD2 matches 7 bases. This CDR3 comprises 16 residues. Germline-derived CDR1 and CDR2 are SEHNR and FQNEAQ (reference sequence). The V and J ends lost 5 bases and 3 bases, in that order; junction bases with no gene match: 12. CDR3 DNA: TGTGCCAGCAGCCCCCCCACTGCGGGAGCGGAAGAGACCCAGTACTTC. It codes for CASSPPTAGAEETQYF. Full variable domain (missing parts from reference TRBV7-9 and TRBJ2-5): DTGVSQNPRHKITKRGQNVTFRCDPISEHNRLYWYRQTLGQGPEFLTYFQNEAQLEKSRLLSDRFSAERPKGSFSTLEIQRTEQGDSAMYLCASSPPTAGAEETQYFGPGTRLLVL.

This clonotype was seen a few times. This chain joins TRBV29-1 and TRBJ2-1; tentative D call: TRBD1 (7 bases). Germline assignment: CDR1 SQVTM and CDR2 ANQGSEA. This CDR3 is built from 17 residues. Between the trimmed V and J ends, which lost 3 bases and 0 bases, there was a span of 18 bases. CDR3 sequence (DNA): TGCAGCGTTGATGGGGGGTTCGGGACAGACTCCTACAATGAGCAGTTCTTC. This codes for CSVDGGFGTDSYNEQFF.

This clonotype was counted at least ten times. V gene TRBV28 combines with J gene TRBJ1-5, with 7 bases fitting TRBD1. Germline loops: CDR1 MDHEN, CDR2 SYDVKM. Unmatched junction bases numbered 6, after V lost 3 bases and J lost 4 bases. The CDR3 length is 15 residues. The CDR3 region is CASSFSGGMNQPQHF. CDR3 in DNA: TGTGCCAGCAGTTTTTCAGGGGGTATGAATCAGCCCCAGCATTTT.

In its sample, this clonotype was seen many times. The V gene is TRBV19, the J gene TRBJ1-4, with D possibly TRBD1 on 6 matching bases. V dropped 6 bases and J dropped 5 bases, with 16 bases sitting between them. The CDR3 totals 15 residues. Germline CDR1 LNHDA, CDR2 SQIVND (reference sequence). CDR3 sequence reads: CASRPRTANNEKLFF. Written as DNA, the CDR3 is TGTGCCAGTAGGCCACGGACAGCCAACAATGAAAAACTGTTTTTT.

This chain links TRBV4-1 with TRBJ2-5; D is unresolved. Trimming stripped 1 base from V and 5 bases from J, with 5 bases between. Germline V gives CDR1 MGHRA, CDR2 YSYEKL. This CDR3 is 12 amino acids long. CDR3 in amino acids: CASSQVSETQYF. DNA of the CDR3: TGCGCCAGCAGCCAAGTTTCGGAGACCCAGTACTTC.

This clonotype was counted at least ten times. V and J are TRBV11-3 and TRBJ2-7, with D unresolved. Germline assignment: CDR1 SGHNT and CDR2 YENEEA. CDR3 length: 14 amino acids. The germline V and J ends were trimmed by 2 bases and 1 base, with 9 bases remaining between them. This CDR3 is CASSLFGDSYEQYF. The CDR3 DNA is TGTGCCAGCAGCTTATTTGGGGATTCCTACGAGCAGTACTTC.

This clonotype was counted ten times or more. The rearrangement joins TRBV7-9 to TRBJ2-5; 7 nucleotides line up with TRBD1. This CDR3 region has 14 residues. V was clipped by 4 bases and J by 1 base; unmatched bases: 3. CDR1 and CDR2 from the germline V gene are SEHNR and FQNEAQ (reference sequence). In nucleotides, the CDR3 is TGTGCCAGCAGCTCCGGGACAGCCCAAGAGACCCAGTACTTC. Protein sequence: CASSSGTAQETQYF.

This clonotype was seen a few times. The chain combines TRBV29-1 with TRBJ2-2; the D gene is possibly TRBD1 (6 bases). This CDR3 region has 16 residues. Germline V gene sequence: CDR1 SQVTM, CDR2 ANQGSEA. The V end lost 7 bases, the J end lost 7 bases, and 25 bases lay between the germline ends. The CDR3 sequence: CSALEDVRTVGGELFF. DNA of the CDR3: TGCAGCGCCCTTGAAGATGTACGGACAGTGGGCGGGGAGCTGTTTTTT.

Ten or more counts support this clonotype. The V and J genes are TRBV12-3 or TRBV12-4 and TRBJ1-4; D is unresolved. Between the trimmed V and J ends, which lost 0 bases and 7 bases, there was a span of 6 bases. The CDR3 has 13 residues. The CDR3 DNA follows: TGTGCCAGCAGTTTAGCTGGGGTTGAAAAACTGTTTTTT. Amino acids: CASSLAGVEKLFF.

The genes are TRBV4-3 and TRBJ2-1, with a weak D call TRBD1 (5 bases). Trimming cost V 4 bases and J 7 bases, with 14 bases left between them. Germline V lookup: CDR1 LGHNA, CDR2 YSLEER. This CDR3 region has 14 residues. CDR3 in DNA: TGCGCCAGCAGCCCTCTCCCAGGGTGGAATGAGCAGTTCTTC. It translates to CASSPLPGWNEQFF.